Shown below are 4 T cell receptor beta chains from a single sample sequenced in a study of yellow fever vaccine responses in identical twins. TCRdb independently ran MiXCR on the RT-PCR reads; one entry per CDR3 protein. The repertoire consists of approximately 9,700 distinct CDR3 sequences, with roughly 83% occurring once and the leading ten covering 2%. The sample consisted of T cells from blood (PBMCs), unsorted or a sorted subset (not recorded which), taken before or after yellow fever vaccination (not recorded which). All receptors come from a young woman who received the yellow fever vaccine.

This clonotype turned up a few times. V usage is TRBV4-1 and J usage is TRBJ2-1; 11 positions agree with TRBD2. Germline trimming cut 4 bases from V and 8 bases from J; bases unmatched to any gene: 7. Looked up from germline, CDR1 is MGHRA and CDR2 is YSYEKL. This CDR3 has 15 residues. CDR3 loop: CASSRSGGALDEQFF. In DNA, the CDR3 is TGCGCCAGCAGCCGTAGCGGGGGGGCCTTAGATGAGCAGTTCTTC.

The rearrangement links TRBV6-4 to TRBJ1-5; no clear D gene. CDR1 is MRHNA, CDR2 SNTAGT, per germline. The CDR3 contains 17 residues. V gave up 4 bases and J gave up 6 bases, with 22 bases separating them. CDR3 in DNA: TGTGCCAGCAGTGCCCGACACCCTGGAGGAGAGGGTCAGCCCCAGCATTTT. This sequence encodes CASSARHPGGEGQPQHF.

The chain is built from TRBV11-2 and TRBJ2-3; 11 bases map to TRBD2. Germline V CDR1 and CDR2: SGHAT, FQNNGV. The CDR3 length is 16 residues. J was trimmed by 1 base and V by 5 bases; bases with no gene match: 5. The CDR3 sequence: CASSKTSGRGTDTQYF. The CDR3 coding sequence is TGTGCCAGCAGCAAAACTAGCGGGAGAGGCACAGATACGCAGTATTTT.

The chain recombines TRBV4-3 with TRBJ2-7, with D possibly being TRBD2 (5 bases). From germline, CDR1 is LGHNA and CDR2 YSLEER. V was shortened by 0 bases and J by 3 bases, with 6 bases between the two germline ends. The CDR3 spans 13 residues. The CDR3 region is CASSQDRDYEQYV. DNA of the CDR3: TGCGCCAGCAGCCAAGACCGGGACTACGAGCAGTACGTC.